This T cell receptor beta chain was captured in a study of T cell responses to AZD1222 COVID-19 vaccine. General study points: Reportedly, close to half of spike-specific TCRs are directed against unmutated variant regions. Sampling that yielded the repertoires occurred only after the peak T cell response. Following two doses of AZD1222, Spike-specific TCR breadth and depth rose. Spike regions recognized by vaccine-associated CD4 TCRs spanned the protein, led by 160-218 and 743-854.

The CDR3 is 14 residues long. The germline gives CDR1 GTSNPN, CDR2 SVGIG (reference sequence). Trimming took off 1 base at V and 1 base at J, with 8 bases between the two ends. About this clone itself: Its antigen remains unidentified.

Some clones are missing from TCRdb's copy, which holds only in-frame ones; the method was immunoSEQ multiplex PCR. The sample consists of about 180,000 clones, roughly 91% of them appearing once. The source was peripheral blood, collected 28 days after the second AZD1222 dose. The chain has TRBV30 and TRBJ1-5; D call uncertain. This TCR derives from an adult who received the AZD1222 COVID-19 vaccine. The CDR3 DNA is TGTGCCTGGAGTGGACTGTTGAGCAATCAGCCCCAGCATTTT. Translated: CAWSGLLSNQPQHF.